This TCR beta chain was profiled in a study of cytomegalovirus exposure and HLA in healthy donors. Study outcomes and limitations: An ancestry cluster, one associated with Asian ancestry, reportedly showed fewer N-insertions than the 666-donor mean in a later analysis. TCR association rates varied by HLA locus in a later analysis, with DRB1 highest and HLA-C lowest. Productive rates of about 87% or about 30% were seen for most TCR beta V segments in an earlier analysis.

The CDR3 runs to 14 residues. The V gene's germline CDR1 is MDHEN and CDR2 SYDVKM. Trimming cost V 10 bases and J 3 bases; bases outside gene matches: 11. Likely unrecorded immune exposures existed in these nominally healthy donors. Concerning this clone itself: What it binds is not known.

PCR amplification relied on 60 Vbeta primers (plus 13 Jbeta primers). Profiled with immunoSEQ multiplex PCR; TCRdb holds only in-frame clones, not every one. The sample shows fewer than 65,000 clones, approximately 80% of them seen only once. The sequenced material came from PBMCs. The TCR sequence derives from a woman aged 40 to 50 in good health and CMV-seropositive. This chain links TRBV28 with TRBJ2-7; 8 bases align to TRBD2. Written as DNA, the CDR3 is TGTGCCACCTGGGGCGGTAGCGGGAACTACGAGCAGTACTTC. This sequence encodes CATWGGSGNYEQYF.